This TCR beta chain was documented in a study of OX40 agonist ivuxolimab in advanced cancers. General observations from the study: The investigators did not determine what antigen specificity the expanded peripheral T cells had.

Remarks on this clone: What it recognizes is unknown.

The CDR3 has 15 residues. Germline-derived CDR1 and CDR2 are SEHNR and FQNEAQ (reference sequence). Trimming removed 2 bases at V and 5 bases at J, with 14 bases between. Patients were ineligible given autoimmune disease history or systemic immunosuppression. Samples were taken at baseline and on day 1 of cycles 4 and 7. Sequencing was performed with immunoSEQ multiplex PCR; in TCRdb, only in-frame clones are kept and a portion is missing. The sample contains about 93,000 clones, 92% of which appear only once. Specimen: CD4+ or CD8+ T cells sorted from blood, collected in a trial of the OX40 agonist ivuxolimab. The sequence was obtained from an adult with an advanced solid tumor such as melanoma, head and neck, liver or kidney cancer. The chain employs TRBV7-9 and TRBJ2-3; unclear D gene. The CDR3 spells CASSLYVSSVDTQYF. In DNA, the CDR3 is TGTGCCAGCAGCTTATACGTCAGTTCAGTAGATACGCAGTATTTT.